The 10 T cell receptor beta chains below come from one sample, sequenced in a study of early stage breast cancer tumors. TCRdb's table, derived via immunoSEQ multiplex PCR, lists solely in-frame clones and lacks some. The data hold about 21,000 clones, with roughly 76% observed a single time. Specimen: blood. These receptor sequences come from a person in their sixties or seventies with breast cancer.

The chain joins TRBV19 to TRBJ1-1, with 8 bases that match TRBD1. Germline V gene data show CDR1 as LNHDA and CDR2 as SQIVND (reference sequence). This CDR3 comprises 13 residues. Trimming at V came to 6 bases and at J to 4 bases, leaving 4 bases not matched to a gene. CDR3 sequence (DNA): TGTGCCAGTAGACAGGGGGGATTCACTGAAGCTTTCTTT. Its protein is CASRQGGFTEAFF.

The chain uses TRBV6-5 and TRBJ1-3; D uncertain. V dropped 0 bases and J dropped 0 bases, with 9 bases sitting between them. This CDR3 has 16 amino acids. Germline CDR1 reads MNHEY; CDR2 reads SVGAGI. CDR3: CASSYSGRYSGNTIYF. DNA for the CDR3: TGTGCCAGCAGTTACTCGGGCAGATACTCTGGAAACACCATATATTTT.

The V call is TRBV19, the J call TRBJ2-2; D is possibly TRBD1 or TRBD2 (5 bases each). CDR1 is LNHDA, CDR2 SQIVND, per germline (reference sequence). The CDR3 runs to 15 residues. V lost 6 bases to trimming and J lost 7 bases, with 18 bases between them. CDR3 sequence (DNA): TGTGCCAGTAGGGATGGAGGACACTCCCGCGGGGAGCTGTTTTTT. Residues: CASRDGGHSRGELFF.

In the case of this clone: An end of the junction does not agree with germline; a read error may underlie this. This chain uses TRBV7-9 with TRBJ1-3; D uncertain. CDR3 length: 15 amino acids. Germline-derived CDR1 and CDR2 are SEHNR and FQNEAQ (reference sequence). The CDR3: CASSLMASSGNTRYF. In nucleotides, the CDR3 is TGTGCCAGCAGCTTAATGGCAAGCTCTGGAAACACCAGATATTTT.

The chain uses TRBV15 and TRBJ2-7; TRBD2 aligns across 8 bases. The CDR3 covers 15 residues. CDR1 is LNHNV and CDR2 is YYDKDF in the germline V gene (reference sequence). V lost 5 bases and J lost 4; bases outside the gene matches: 10. The CDR3 sequence is CATSSPGQREYEQYF. CDR3 DNA sequence: TGTGCCACCAGCTCCCCTGGCCAGCGGGAGTACGAGCAGTACTTC.

This clone has more than one count but fewer than ten. This sequence joins TRBV7-3 and TRBJ2-2, with TRBD2 matching over 7 bases. The junction had 2 bases not matched to a gene; V was cut back by 4 bases and J by 3 bases. Germline V gene lookup returns CDR1 SGHTA and CDR2 FQGTGA. The CDR3 extends over 14 amino acids. CDR3 bases: TGTGCCAGCAGCTCTAGCGGACACACCGGGGAGCTGTTTTTT. It encodes CASSSSGHTGELFF.

The chain has TRBV9 and TRBJ1-1; D ambiguous. The CDR3 runs to 14 residues. V lost 1 base and J lost 4, with 11 bases in between. Germline CDR1 SGDLS, CDR2 YYNGEE. The CDR3 sequence: CASSVLGMVTEAFF. For the CDR3, the DNA is TGTGCCAGCAGCGTATTGGGGATGGTCACTGAAGCTTTCTTT.

J is TRBJ2-3 and V is TRBV27, with 8 bases fitting TRBD1. Germline V lookup: CDR1 MNHEY, CDR2 SMNVEV (reference sequence). There are 13 residues in the CDR3. V lost 5 bases to trimming and J lost 5 bases; unmatched junction nucleotides: 3. In nucleotides, the CDR3 is TGTGCCAGCAGTGCCGGGACAGGAGATACGCAGTATTTT. It is translated as CASSAGTGDTQYF.

This clone was seen only a few times. This chain uses TRBV4-1 with TRBJ1-2; D is unclear. This CDR3 has 13 amino acids. V was clipped by 1 base and J by 3 bases, with 6 bases between them. Germline assignment: CDR1 MGHRA and CDR2 YSYEKL. The CDR3 DNA follows: TGCGCCAGCAGCCAAGTAGAACACTATGGCTACACCTTC. Encoded protein: CASSQVEHYGYTF.

The CDR3 DNA reads TGTGCCAGCTCACTGTCCGGTGGGGGGGCCCAAATGAACACTGAAGCTTTCTTT. This encodes CASSLSGGGAQMNTEAFF. The gene calls are TRBV18 and TRBJ1-1, with D maybe TRBD1 (6 bases). Germline-derived CDR1 and CDR2 are KGHSH and LQKENI. The CDR3 sequence is 18 residues long. V shed 4 bases and J shed 0 bases, with 21 bases lying between them. Based on the CDR3 plus reference TRBV18 and TRBJ1-1, the full variable domain is NAGVMQNPRHLVRRRGQEARLRCSPMKGHSHVYWYRQLPEEGLKFMVYLQKENIIDESGMPKERFSAEFPKEGPSILRIQQVVRGDSAAYFCASSLSGGGAQMNTEAFFGQGTRLTVV.